A selection of T cell receptor beta chains follows, all from one sample in a study of blood T cell repertoires in COVID-19. Clones were sequenced by immunoSEQ multiplex PCR, and TCRdb holds only the in-frame ones, with some missing. The sample has about 16,000 clones, 70% to 90% seen once. Sequenced sample: peripheral blood. These receptors all come from a human donor in a cohort sampled during active COVID-19. The CDR3 runs from the conserved cysteine through the conserved F or W. The order of the fields is J gene, V gene, clone size, D gene, CDR3 DNA, CDR3 protein. The D gene is left open where the match is weak. Not every row has a clone size; where given, it reads once, few, many or a size class.

j_call: TRBJ1-1
v_call: TRBV11-2
clone_size: .
d_call: .
cdr3_nt: TGTGCCAGCAGCGAGGAACTTGAGAACACTGAAGCTTTCTTT
cdr3_aa: CASSEELENTEAFF

j_call: TRBJ2-3
v_call: TRBV7-3
clone_size: .
d_call: .
cdr3_nt: TGTGCCAGCAGCTCGGACCCAGCCGGGGGTACGCAGTATTTT
cdr3_aa: CASSSDPAGGTQYF

j_call: TRBJ1-1
v_call: TRBV12-5
clone_size: .
d_call: TRBD1
cdr3_nt: TGTGCTAGTGGTTTGGGCCGGGACAGGGAAGGCGCTGAAGCTTTCTTT
cdr3_aa: CASGLGRDREGAEAFF

j_call: TRBJ2-1
v_call: TRBV14
clone_size: .
d_call: .
cdr3_nt: TGTGCCAGCAGCCAAGCGCTAGTCCAGTTCTTC
cdr3_aa: CASSQALVQFF

j_call: TRBJ1-5
v_call: TRBV19
clone_size: .
d_call: .
cdr3_nt: TGTGCCAGTAGTAAGGGGGGGGCCTCCAATCAGCCCCAGCATTTT
cdr3_aa: CASSKGGASNQPQHF

j_call: TRBJ2-3
v_call: TRBV11-3
clone_size: few
d_call: TRBD2
cdr3_nt: TGTGCCAGCAGCACGGGACTAGCGGGGGGCACAGATACGCAGTATTTT
cdr3_aa: CASSTGLAGGTDTQYF

j_call: TRBJ2-3
v_call: TRBV6-2/TRBV6-3
clone_size: few
d_call: TRBD2
cdr3_nt: TGTGCCAGCAGTGCGGGGGAGACTAGCGCTACAGATACGCAGTATTTT
cdr3_aa: CASSAGETSATDTQYF

j_call: TRBJ2-3
v_call: TRBV14
clone_size: .
d_call: .
cdr3_nt: TGTGCCAGCAGCACCCGAAGATCCCTAGCGGATACGCAGTATTTT
cdr3_aa: CASSTRRSLADTQYF

j_call: TRBJ2-3
v_call: TRBV27
clone_size: .
d_call: TRBD2
cdr3_nt: TGTGCCAGCGGAGCGGGGGCCCCACCAGATACGCAGTATTTT
cdr3_aa: CASGAGAPPDTQYF

j_call: TRBJ1-2
v_call: TRBV5-6
clone_size: .
d_call: .
cdr3_nt: TGTGCCAGCAGCTTAGAGGCGTTAAAACCTAACTATGGCTACACCTTC
cdr3_aa: CASSLEALKPNYGYTF

j_call: TRBJ1-6
v_call: TRBV6-1
clone_size: medium-sized
d_call: .
cdr3_nt: TGTGCCAGCAGTGAAAACAGTGGACCCCTCCACTTT
cdr3_aa: CASSENSGPLHF

j_call: TRBJ2-5
v_call: TRBV10-3
clone_size: few
d_call: TRBD1
cdr3_nt: TGTGCCACCGCTAGGACAGGGGAGATACAAGAGACCCAGTACTTC
cdr3_aa: CATARTGEIQETQYF

j_call: TRBJ2-7
v_call: TRBV9
clone_size: .
d_call: TRBD2
cdr3_nt: TGTGCCAGCAGTACTAGCGGGGACCCCTACGAGCAGTACTTC
cdr3_aa: CASSTSGDPYEQYF

j_call: TRBJ2-1
v_call: TRBV7-9
clone_size: .
d_call: .
cdr3_nt: TGTGCCAGCAGCGTACTAGGTTATGACTCCTACAATGAGCAGTTCTTC
cdr3_aa: CASSVLGYDSYNEQFF

j_call: TRBJ2-2
v_call: TRBV3-1/TRBV3-2
clone_size: .
d_call: .
cdr3_nt: TGTGCCAGCAGCCAGGGGACACGGGGGAACACCGGGGAGCTGTTTTTT
cdr3_aa: CASSQGTRGNTGELFF

j_call: TRBJ2-3
v_call: TRBV6-6
clone_size: .
d_call: TRBD1
cdr3_nt: TGTGCCAGCGCCCGACAGGGTGGTACGCAGTATTTT
cdr3_aa: CASARQGGTQYF

j_call: TRBJ2-6
v_call: TRBV9
clone_size: .
d_call: TRBD2
cdr3_nt: TGTGCCAGCAGCGCCTCGACTAGCGACGACCTTCACGTCCTGACTTTC
cdr3_aa: CASSASTSDDLHVLTF

j_call: TRBJ1-6
v_call: TRBV5-6
clone_size: .
d_call: TRBD1
cdr3_nt: TGTGCCAGCAGCTTGGGGACAGGGGACAATTCACCCCTCCACTTT
cdr3_aa: CASSLGTGDNSPLHF

j_call: TRBJ2-2
v_call: TRBV18
clone_size: .
d_call: TRBD1
cdr3_nt: TGTGCCAGCTCACCCCAACAGGGGGCGAACACCGGGGAGCTGTTTTTT
cdr3_aa: CASSPQQGANTGELFF

j_call: TRBJ2-7
v_call: TRBV11-1
clone_size: .
d_call: .
cdr3_nt: TGTGCCAGCGGAACAGCCTCCTACGAGCAGTACTTC
cdr3_aa: CASGTASYEQYF

j_call: TRBJ2-2
v_call: TRBV19
clone_size: .
d_call: TRBD2
cdr3_nt: TGTGCCAGTAGTATAGCATCGGGAGGGGTTGGCGGGGAGCTGTTTTTT
cdr3_aa: CASSIASGGVGGELFF

j_call: TRBJ2-1
v_call: TRBV7-2
clone_size: .
d_call: .
cdr3_nt: TGTGCCAGCAGCCGGTTGGGACTCAACAATGAGCAGTTCTTC
cdr3_aa: CASSRLGLNNEQFF

j_call: TRBJ1-1
v_call: TRBV3-1/TRBV3-2
clone_size: .
d_call: .
cdr3_nt: TGTGCCAGCAGCCAGGGCTGGTCCGCGAACACTGAAGCTTTCTTT
cdr3_aa: CASSQGWSANTEAFF

j_call: TRBJ2-1
v_call: TRBV30
clone_size: .
d_call: TRBD2
cdr3_nt: TGTGCCTGGATTGGGCCGGCGGGGGGGCGCTACAATGAGCAGTTCTTC
cdr3_aa: CAWIGPAGGRYNEQFF

j_call: TRBJ1-2
v_call: TRBV30
clone_size: once
d_call: .
cdr3_nt: TGTGCCTGGAGTGTCAACACGGGTGGCTATGGCTACACCTTC
cdr3_aa: CAWSVNTGGYGYTF

j_call: TRBJ2-3
v_call: TRBV5-1
clone_size: .
d_call: TRBD1
cdr3_nt: TGCGCCAGCAGCGACCAGGGGGTAGGCACAGATACGCAGTATTTT
cdr3_aa: CASSDQGVGTDTQYF

j_call: TRBJ1-6
v_call: TRBV10-3
clone_size: .
d_call: TRBD1
cdr3_nt: TGTGCCATCAGCCCCGGGACAGTGAATTCACCCCTCCACTTT
cdr3_aa: CAISPGTVNSPLHF

j_call: TRBJ2-5
v_call: TRBV6-1
clone_size: .
d_call: TRBD2
cdr3_nt: TGTGCCAGCAGTGAAGGGGGACTAGCGGGGGCGTACCAAGAGACCCAGTACTTC
cdr3_aa: CASSEGGLAGAYQETQYF

j_call: TRBJ2-7
v_call: TRBV7-8
clone_size: .
d_call: .
cdr3_nt: TGTGCCAGCAGCCCCGACACCTCCTACGAGCAGTACTTC
cdr3_aa: CASSPDTSYEQYF

j_call: TRBJ1-2
v_call: TRBV7-6
clone_size: .
d_call: .
cdr3_nt: TGTGCCAGCAGCCCCGGGACTGGGGCTAACTATGGCTACACCTTC
cdr3_aa: CASSPGTGANYGYTF

j_call: TRBJ2-3
v_call: TRBV9
clone_size: .
d_call: TRBD2
cdr3_nt: TGTGCCAGCAGGCCCCCGGGGGGGGAAGATACGCAGTATTTT
cdr3_aa: CASRPPGGEDTQYF

j_call: TRBJ2-5
v_call: TRBV6-2/TRBV6-3
clone_size: .
d_call: .
cdr3_nt: TGTGCCAGCAGTTACGACGGGGTACGAGAGACCCAGTACTTC
cdr3_aa: CASSYDGVRETQYF

j_call: TRBJ1-1
v_call: TRBV29-1
clone_size: .
d_call: .
cdr3_nt: TGCAGCGCCGGGGGGCGGGGAATAGGAACTGAAGCTTTCTTT
cdr3_aa: CSAGGRGIGTEAFF

j_call: TRBJ2-5
v_call: TRBV3-1/TRBV3-2
clone_size: .
d_call: TRBD2
cdr3_nt: TGTGCCAGCAGCCAAGAGTCGACTAGCGGGGGAGAGACCCAGTACTTC
cdr3_aa: CASSQESTSGGETQYF

j_call: TRBJ1-6
v_call: TRBV9
clone_size: few
d_call: TRBD1
cdr3_nt: TGTGCCAGCAGCGCCCAGACAGGGAGATCACCCCTCCACTTT
cdr3_aa: CASSAQTGRSPLHF

j_call: TRBJ1-2
v_call: TRBV27
clone_size: large
d_call: .
cdr3_nt: TGTGCCAGCAGTTTACAGGGAGGCAACTATGGCTACACCTTC
cdr3_aa: CASSLQGGNYGYTF

j_call: TRBJ2-5
v_call: TRBV3-1/TRBV3-2
clone_size: .
d_call: TRBD1
cdr3_nt: TGTGCCAGCAGCCCGGGACAGGGCTTCCAAGAGACCCAGTACTTC
cdr3_aa: CASSPGQGFQETQYF

j_call: TRBJ1-4
v_call: TRBV4-2
clone_size: .
d_call: .
cdr3_nt: TGTGCCAGCAGCCAAGATCGGGATGCGGGAAGTAATGAAAAACTGTTTTTT
cdr3_aa: CASSQDRDAGSNEKLFF

j_call: TRBJ2-2
v_call: TRBV12-5
clone_size: .
d_call: TRBD1
cdr3_nt: TGTGCTAGTGGTTCCCGGGACAGGCACACCGGGGAGCTGTTTTTT
cdr3_aa: CASGSRDRHTGELFF

j_call: TRBJ2-1
v_call: TRBV4-2
clone_size: .
d_call: TRBD2
cdr3_nt: TGTGCCAGCAGCCAAGATACCACTAGCGGGGGAAATGAGCAGTTCTTC
cdr3_aa: CASSQDTTSGGNEQFF

j_call: TRBJ2-6
v_call: TRBV9
clone_size: .
d_call: TRBD2
cdr3_nt: TGTGCCAGCAGCGTAGGGGAGGGCTCTGGGGCCAACGTCCTGACTTTC
cdr3_aa: CASSVGEGSGANVLTF

j_call: TRBJ1-6
v_call: TRBV19
clone_size: .
d_call: .
cdr3_nt: TGTGCCAGTAGGGGGGGGACTGACTATAATTCACCCCTCCACTTT
cdr3_aa: CASRGGTDYNSPLHF

j_call: TRBJ1-2
v_call: TRBV7-9
clone_size: .
d_call: TRBD1
cdr3_nt: TGTGCCAGCAGCTCCGGGACAGGGACTTTCTATGGCTACACCTTC
cdr3_aa: CASSSGTGTFYGYTF

j_call: TRBJ2-7
v_call: TRBV10-3
clone_size: .
d_call: TRBD1
cdr3_nt: TGTGCCATCAGTGAGTCGGGACAGGGGTTTAACGAGCAGTACTTC
cdr3_aa: CAISESGQGFNEQYF

j_call: TRBJ1-5
v_call: TRBV29-1
clone_size: .
d_call: TRBD1
cdr3_nt: TGCAGCGTAGGACAGGGGGGACAGCCCCAGCATTTT
cdr3_aa: CSVGQGGQPQHF

j_call: TRBJ1-1
v_call: TRBV30
clone_size: .
d_call: .
cdr3_nt: TGTGCCTGGAGGTTCCGGAGTGGAGGAAAGGACACTGAAGCTTTCTTT
cdr3_aa: CAWRFRSGGKDTEAFF

j_call: TRBJ2-2
v_call: TRBV19
clone_size: .
d_call: TRBD1
cdr3_nt: TGTGCCAGTTGGGGACAGGGGGCCACCGGGGAGCTGTTTTTT
cdr3_aa: CASWGQGATGELFF

j_call: TRBJ2-7
v_call: TRBV18
clone_size: .
d_call: .
cdr3_nt: TGTGCCAGCTCACCCACTACGGGTGGCGTCGACGAGCAGTACTTC
cdr3_aa: CASSPTTGGVDEQYF

j_call: TRBJ2-2
v_call: TRBV30
clone_size: .
d_call: TRBD2
cdr3_nt: TGTGCCTGGAGCCCGGGGGGCGGGGAGCTGTTTTTT
cdr3_aa: CAWSPGGGELFF

j_call: TRBJ2-3
v_call: TRBV5-1
clone_size: once
d_call: .
cdr3_nt: TGCGCCAGCCAGGGGGGCACCAGGTCGGATACGCAGTATTTT
cdr3_aa: CASQGGTRSDTQYF

j_call: TRBJ1-3
v_call: TRBV28
clone_size: .
d_call: TRBD1
cdr3_nt: TGTGCCAGCAGTGGGGGATTGACAGGGGCTGGAAACACCATATATTTT
cdr3_aa: CASSGGLTGAGNTIYF

j_call: TRBJ2-2
v_call: TRBV5-5
clone_size: .
d_call: TRBD1
cdr3_nt: TGTGCCAGCAGCGCCAGACAGGGGGGGAACACCGGGGAGCTGTTTTTT
cdr3_aa: CASSARQGGNTGELFF

j_call: TRBJ1-4
v_call: TRBV5-1
clone_size: .
d_call: .
cdr3_nt: TGCGCCAGCAGCTTGGACTCTGCAACTAATGAAAAACTGTTTTTT
cdr3_aa: CASSLDSATNEKLFF

j_call: TRBJ1-1
v_call: TRBV29-1
clone_size: .
d_call: TRBD1
cdr3_nt: TGCAGCGCTCGGGAACAGGGGGAGACTGAAGCTTTCTTT
cdr3_aa: CSAREQGETEAFF

j_call: TRBJ2-7
v_call: TRBV5-1
clone_size: once
d_call: TRBD2
cdr3_nt: TGCGCCCGCTGGGGCGGGGGGGATTCCTACGAGCAGTACTTC
cdr3_aa: CARWGGGDSYEQYF

j_call: TRBJ2-1
v_call: TRBV6-1
clone_size: .
d_call: .
cdr3_nt: TGTGCCAGCAGTGAAGATGATCCCCCTAACAATGAGCAGTTCTTC
cdr3_aa: CASSEDDPPNNEQFF